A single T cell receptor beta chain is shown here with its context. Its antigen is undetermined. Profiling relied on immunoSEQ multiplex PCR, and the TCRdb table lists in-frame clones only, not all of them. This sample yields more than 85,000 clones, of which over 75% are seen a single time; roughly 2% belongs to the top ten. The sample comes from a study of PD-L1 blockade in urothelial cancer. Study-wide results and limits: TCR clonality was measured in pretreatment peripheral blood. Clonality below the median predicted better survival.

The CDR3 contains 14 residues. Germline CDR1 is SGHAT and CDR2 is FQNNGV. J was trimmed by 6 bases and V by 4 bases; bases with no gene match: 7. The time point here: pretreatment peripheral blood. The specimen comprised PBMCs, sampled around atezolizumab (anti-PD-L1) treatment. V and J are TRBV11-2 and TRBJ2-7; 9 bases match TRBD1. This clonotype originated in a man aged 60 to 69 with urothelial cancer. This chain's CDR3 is CASSWDRVPSEQYF. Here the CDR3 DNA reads TGTGCCAGCAGCTGGGACAGGGTCCCCTCCGAGCAGTACTTC.